The 24 T cell receptor beta chains given below trace back to one sample, sequenced in a study of a mutant IDH1 vaccine in newly diagnosed glioma (dated by TCRdb to the early 2020s). The label giving this sample's time point can be read as: baseline, week 1 (first vaccination visit). In light of the paper, this sample's treatment or condition label describes: pre-vaccination baseline after standard-of-care therapy. Libraries were constructed by the immunoSEQ multiplex PCR assay. TCRdb carries this immuneACCESS record with in-frame sequences only. Its versions omit some clonotypes, under half of them owing to an unresolved V gene in the studies checked, with the rest unexplained. Across this sample there are 85,000 to 100,000 clones, with about four fifths seen only once. In total, the top ten clones hold approximately 7.6% of the sample. The sequencing used PBMCs, collected from a glioma patient treated with radiotherapy, temozolomide or both. All receptors come from a man aged 35-49 years with glioma.

This chain links TRBV4-3 with TRBJ1-5, with D hard to call. In germline, CDR1 is LGHNA, CDR2 YSLEER. The CDR3 runs to 14 residues. With 0 bases removed from V and 9 bases from J, the gap between germline ends came to 12 bases. The CDR3 loop reads CASSQDRYGWPQHF. The CDR3 nucleotides read TGCGCCAGCAGCCAAGATCGGTACGGATGGCCCCAGCATTTT.

The chain links TRBV28 to TRBJ1-2; TRBD1 is a possible D gene (5 bases). Germline CDR1 is MDHEN and CDR2 is SYDVKM. V was trimmed by 10 bases and J by 3 bases, leaving 15 bases between them. This CDR3 has 13 amino acids. The DNA for the CDR3 is TGTGCCACCGGGGCCTCGGGATACTATGGCTACACCTTC. It specifies CATGASGYYGYTF.

This rearrangement joins TRBV27 to TRBJ2-3; 11 bases fit TRBD2. Unmatched junction bases numbered 7, after V lost 4 bases and J lost 4 bases. Germline V gene data show CDR1 as MNHEY and CDR2 as SMNVEV (reference sequence). The CDR3 spans 16 residues. CDR3 region: CASSSPLAGGADTQYF. The CDR3 region has the DNA TGTGCCAGCAGTTCCCCTCTAGCGGGAGGCGCAGATACGCAGTATTTT.

The rearrangement joins TRBV29-1 to TRBJ2-1, with 10 positions matching TRBD2. CDR1 and CDR2 from the germline V gene are SQVTM and ANQGSEA. Trimming cost V 0 bases and J 4 bases; bases outside gene matches: 9. The CDR3 length is 17 residues. CDR3 residues: CSVEDMSGGAKYNEQFF. The CDR3 DNA follows: TGCAGCGTTGAAGATATGAGCGGGGGGGCCAAATACAATGAGCAGTTCTTC.

This rearrangement joins TRBV11-2 to TRBJ1-1; D is unresolved. CDR1 SGHAT and CDR2 FQNNGV come from the germline V gene. This CDR3 region has 14 residues. The V end was cut by 1 base, the J end by 4 bases, with 10 bases between. The CDR3 sequence: CASSLAGIGTEAFF. In nucleotides, the CDR3 is TGTGCCAGCAGCTTAGCTGGGATCGGCACTGAAGCTTTCTTT.

The gene calls are TRBV7-2 and TRBJ2-2; a weak D match, TRBD2 (6 bases). CDR3 length equals 15 residues. CDR1 is SGHTA, CDR2 FQGNSA, per germline. Trimming left V 1 base short and J 4 bases short, with 10 bases between. The CDR3 region has the DNA TGTGCCAGCAGCTTAGACGGGGGTTCCACCGGGGAGCTGTTTTTT. Its translation is CASSLDGGSTGELFF.

As regards this clone: At the DNA level, this CDR3 is encoded by other sequences in the same sample as well. The chain links TRBV29-1 to TRBJ2-1, with 10 bases identical to TRBD2. The CDR3 extends over 14 amino acids. V was clipped by 4 bases and J by 4 bases; unmatched bases: 4. The V gene's germline CDR1 is SQVTM and CDR2 ANQGSEA. In DNA form, the CDR3 reads TGCAGCGTTGCTAGCGGGGGCCCTTACAATGAGCAGTTCTTC. It specifies CSVASGGPYNEQFF.

The V gene is TRBV6-5, the J gene TRBJ2-1, with D hard to call. The length of the CDR3 is 12 residues. V lost 5 bases to trimming and J lost 5 bases, with 7 bases between them. Germline-derived CDR1 and CDR2 are MNHEY and SVGAGI. The CDR3 is CASSPRDNEQFF. The DNA of the CDR3 is TGTGCCAGCAGTCCCCGTGACAATGAGCAGTTCTTC.

The V and J genes are TRBV13 and TRBJ1-2; D perhaps matches TRBD1 (5 bases). This CDR3 has 15 amino acids. Germline CDR1 PRHDT, CDR2 FYEKMQ (reference sequence). V dropped 4 bases and J dropped 6 bases, with 18 bases sitting between them. The CDR3 is CASSSSPGGEDGYTF. The CDR3 DNA is TGTGCCAGCAGCTCAAGCCCGGGGGGGGAAGATGGCTACACCTTC.

The CDR3 spells CASSSTGTGSPLHF. CDR3 DNA sequence: TGTGCCAGCAGCTCGACAGGGACGGGTTCACCCCTCCACTTT. The chain has TRBV7-2 and TRBJ1-6, with 7 bases that match TRBD1. Trimming at V came to 4 bases and at J to 9 bases, leaving 6 bases not matched to a gene. This CDR3 is 14 amino acids long. Germline V gene lookup returns CDR1 SGHTA and CDR2 FQGNSA.

This chain joins TRBV27 and TRBJ2-1; weak D call: TRBD2 (5 bases). The CDR3 length is 14 residues. Germline assignment: CDR1 MNHEY and CDR2 SMNVEV (reference sequence). V lost 5 bases, J lost 3 bases, and 11 bases lay in between. This CDR3 is CASSRDWGYNEQFF. CDR3 DNA sequence: TGTGCCAGCAGTCGGGATTGGGGCTACAATGAGCAGTTCTTC.

This chain joins TRBV18 and TRBJ1-4; 8 bases line up with TRBD1. The CDR3 runs 14 residues. Unmatched junction bases numbered 4, after V lost 3 bases and J lost 7 bases. Germline lookup yields CDR1 KGHSH and CDR2 LQKENI. CDR3 protein: CASSPGQGSEKLFF. The CDR3 bases are TGTGCCAGCTCACCCGGACAGGGATCTGAAAAACTGTTTTTT.

The gene calls are TRBV5-1 and TRBJ2-1, with a weak D call TRBD1 (7 bases). Germline values: CDR1 SGHRS, CDR2 YFSETQ. The CDR3 is 16 amino acids. Trimming took 0 bases from V and 0 from J, leaving 10 bases between them. CDR3 amino acids: CASSLGGTDSYNEQFF. CDR3 sequence (DNA): TGCGCCAGCAGCTTGGGCGGGACAGACTCCTACAATGAGCAGTTCTTC.

This sequence joins TRBV18 and TRBJ2-2, with D possibly matching TRBD2 (7 bases). V was clipped by 0 bases and J by 5 bases, with 13 bases between them. The CDR3 extends over 16 amino acids. Germline lookup yields CDR1 KGHSH and CDR2 LQKENI. CDR3 residues: CASSPPGGARTGELFF. DNA of the CDR3: TGTGCCAGCTCACCACCAGGGGGGGCCAGAACCGGGGAGCTGTTTTTT.

The chain is built from TRBV5-5 and TRBJ2-7, with D maybe TRBD1 (5 bases). The CDR3 contains 13 residues. In germline, CDR1 is SGHKS, CDR2 YYEKEE (reference sequence). V shed 3 bases and J shed 4 bases, with 11 bases lying between them. CDR3 DNA sequence: TGTGCCAGCAGCTCGATGGACATGTACGAGCAGTACTTC. It is translated as CASSSMDMYEQYF.

The gene calls are TRBV7-2 and TRBJ2-7; 8 nucleotides agree with TRBD2. The junction had 6 bases not matched to a gene; V was cut back by 1 base and J by 7 bases. Germline CDR1 reads SGHTA; CDR2 reads FQGNSA. This CDR3 has 14 residues. The CDR3 region is CASSLVRAGGEQYF. The CDR3 DNA sequence: TGTGCCAGCAGCTTAGTAAGGGCGGGGGGAGAGCAGTACTTC.

This clone was detected only a few times. The genes are TRBV18 and TRBJ2-5, with unresolved D. V lost 5 bases to trimming and J lost 3 bases, with 7 bases between them. CDR1 is KGHSH, CDR2 LQKENI, per germline. The CDR3 sequence is 12 residues long. Here the CDR3 DNA reads TGTGCCAGCTCATTTACCAAAGAGACCCAGTACTTC. It yields the protein CASSFTKETQYF.

This clone was seen a single time. The rearrangement joins TRBV28 to TRBJ1-1; 10 nucleotides match TRBD1. The length of the CDR3 is 15 residues. CDR1 is MDHEN and CDR2 is SYDVKM in the germline V gene. The V segment lost 8 bases and the J segment 5 bases; nucleotides outside the gene matches: 11. CDR3 in amino acids: CASSRFGTGVTEAFF. For the CDR3, the DNA is TGTGCCAGCTCAAGGTTTGGGACAGGGGTTACTGAAGCTTTCTTT.

This clone was observed a single time. The chain carries TRBV9 and TRBJ2-7; 9 bases map to TRBD2. Trimming took 3 bases from V and 4 from J; bases not matched to a gene: 14. CDR3 length: 17 amino acids. From germline, CDR1 is SGDLS and CDR2 YYNGEE. CDR3 in DNA: TGTGCCAGCAGCGACGATTTTTATAGCGGGAGAGGTTACGAGCAGTACTTC. It codes for CASSDDFYSGRGYEQYF.

The V and J genes are TRBV2 and TRBJ2-6; no clear D gene. CDR1 is SNHLY, CDR2 FYNNEI, per germline. V shed 10 bases and J shed 0 bases, with 7 bases lying between them. CDR3 length: 13 residues. The CDR3, as DNA: TGTGCCATCGACATCTCTGGGGCCAACGTCCTGACTTTC. This codes for CAIDISGANVLTF.

The chain is built from TRBV11-2 and TRBJ2-1; TRBD2 matches at 13 bases. Germline CDR1 is SGHAT and CDR2 is FQNNGV. The trim removed 5 bases at V and 7 bases at J, leaving 8 bases unmatched. This CDR3 spans 16 amino acids. The CDR3 loop is CASSLGTSGTFNEQFF. CDR3 nucleotide sequence: TGTGCCAGCAGCCTGGGGACTAGCGGGACGTTTAATGAGCAGTTCTTC.

The J gene is TRBJ2-1, the V gene TRBV30, with TRBD1 as a possible D gene (6 bases). There are 15 residues in the CDR3. The V gene lost 0 bases and the J gene lost 3 bases, with 12 bases spanning the gap. Germline V gives CDR1 GTSNPN, CDR2 SVGIG (reference sequence). The CDR3 nucleotides read TGTGCCTGGAGTGTCCAGGGGCGGCTCTACAATGAGCAGTTCTTC. Its protein is CAWSVQGRLYNEQFF.

The chain joins TRBV7-9 to TRBJ1-2, with D tentatively TRBD1 (5 bases). CDR3 length: 15 residues. The germline V gene has CDR1 SEHNR and CDR2 FQNEAQ (reference sequence). V was cut by 1 base and J by 8 bases, with 17 bases left in between. The CDR3 DNA is TGTGCCAGCAGCTTAGTCTCCAGGGCTGAAGAAGGCTACACCTTC. Translated: CASSLVSRAEEGYTF.

This clone was detected only once. V usage is TRBV5-4 and J usage is TRBJ2-5; TRBD2 aligns across 9 bases. V trimming: 0 bases; J trimming: 4 bases; junction bases outside the gene matches: 4. The CDR3 runs to 15 residues. CDR1 and CDR2 (germline): SGHNT, YYREEE (reference sequence). This chain's CDR3 is CASSLDPGLAETQYF. DNA for the CDR3: TGTGCCAGCAGCTTGGACCCGGGACTAGCAGAGACCCAGTACTTC.